A single sample gave rise to the 29 T cell receptor beta chains below, sequenced in a study of human thymus T cells. The protocol was immunoSEQ multiplex PCR, while the TCRdb copy is restricted to in-frame clones and leaves out a portion. This table has under 150,000 clones, more than 90% appearing once. Thymic samples were excised during corrective heart operations. Sequenced sample: thymus tissue. These receptors came from a boy under two years old with a congenital heart defect but otherwise immunologically healthy.

This sequence joins TRBV4-3 and TRBJ1-4, with a tentative D call TRBD1 (5 bases). V shed 4 bases and J shed 4 bases, with 16 bases lying between them. Germline CDR1 LGHNA, CDR2 YSLEER. The CDR3 sequence is 16 residues long. The CDR3 region has the DNA TGCGCCAGCAGCCGGGCCCCAGGGCCCCATAATGAAAAACTGTTTTTT. Protein sequence: CASSRAPGPHNEKLFF.

This chain uses TRBV18 with TRBJ1-1; D is perhaps TRBD1 (5 bases). The CDR3 loop spans 14 amino acids. Germline V gene data show CDR1 as KGHSH and CDR2 as LQKENI. Deletions cut 6 bases from V and 1 base from J, with 12 bases between. CDR3 bases: TGTGCCAGCTCTAAAGCAGGGCCGAACACTGAAGCTTTCTTT. Translating gives CASSKAGPNTEAFF. The full variable domain, in which reference TRBV18 and TRBJ1-1 provide the parts outside the CDR3, is NAGVMQNPRHLVRRRGQEARLRCSPMKGHSHVYWYRQLPEEGLKFMVYLQKENIIDESGMPKERFSAEFPKEGPSILRIQQVVRGDSAAYFCASSKAGPNTEAFFGQGTRLTVV.

The gene calls are TRBV28 and TRBJ2-5; possibly TRBD2 for D (5 bases). The CDR3 runs 15 residues. Germline CDR1 is MDHEN and CDR2 is SYDVKM. Trimming left V 3 bases short and J 7 bases short, with 18 bases between. The CDR3 loop is CASSLSQWAAGTQYF. CDR3 DNA: TGTGCCAGCAGTTTGAGTCAGTGGGCTGCGGGGACCCAGTACTTC.

The chain carries TRBV30 and TRBJ2-5; TRBD2 agrees at 11 bases. The germline gives CDR1 GTSNPN, CDR2 SVGIG (reference sequence). V shed 0 bases and J 5 bases; nucleotides not matched to a gene: 5. The CDR3 contains 15 residues. The CDR3 bases are TGTGCCTGGAGTGTAGGGGCTAGCGGGGGGGAGACCCAGTACTTC. This translates into CAWSVGASGGETQYF.

The V gene is TRBV2, the J gene TRBJ1-1; D call uncertain. The V and J ends lost 1 base and 2 bases respectively, with 11 bases between them. There are 15 residues in the CDR3. CDR1 and CDR2 (germline): SNHLY, FYNNEI. As DNA, the CDR3 is TGTGCCAGCAGTGAAGGGGGAGGGAAAAACACTGAAGCTTTCTTT. Translation: CASSEGGGKNTEAFF.

This sequence joins TRBV2 and TRBJ1-1; D gene ambiguous. The CDR3 consists of 18 residues. Looked up from germline, CDR1 is SNHLY and CDR2 is FYNNEI. CDR3 region: CSQKGNPYVQNCRPEAFF. The CDR3 DNA reads as TGTTCACAGAAGGGAAACCCCTACGTGCAGAATTGCCGTCCTGAAGCTTTCTTT.

The rearrangement joins TRBV4-3 to TRBJ2-3; 12 bases are a match to TRBD2. Germline-derived CDR1 and CDR2 are LGHNA and YSLEER. This CDR3 region has 16 residues. V was pared by 5 bases and J by 2 bases, with 5 bases of the junction left unmatched. The CDR3 here is CASSSSSGGDTDTQYF. For the CDR3, the DNA is TGCGCCAGCAGCTCTTCTAGCGGGGGGGACACAGATACGCAGTATTTT.

This chain uses TRBV29-1 with TRBJ2-7, with D possibly matching TRBD1 (6 bases). Trimming took 0 bases from V and 2 from J, leaving 11 bases between them. Germline CDR1 SQVTM, CDR2 ANQGSEA. This CDR3 comprises 14 residues. CDR3: CSVEEQGSPYEQYF. The DNA of the CDR3 is TGCAGCGTTGAAGAACAGGGTAGTCCCTACGAGCAGTACTTC.

The CDR3 here is CASSLARSGQETQYF. In DNA form, the CDR3 reads TGTGCCAGCAGCTTGGCCCGGTCCGGACAAGAGACCCAGTACTTC. The V and J genes are TRBV5-6 and TRBJ2-5; D uncertain. V was cut by 0 bases and J by 2 bases, with 11 bases left in between. This CDR3 has 15 amino acids. The V gene's germline CDR1 is SGHDT and CDR2 YYEEEE.

The V gene is TRBV7-9, the J gene TRBJ2-2, with no clear D. Looked up from germline, CDR1 is SEHNR and CDR2 is FQNEAQ (reference sequence). V dropped 0 bases and J dropped 1 base, with 6 bases sitting between them. CDR3 length: 15 amino acids. As DNA, the CDR3 is TGTGCCAGCAGCTTAGCGGCCGAGAACACCGGGGAGCTGTTTTTT. Translation gives CASSLAAENTGELFF.

This chain uses TRBV7-8 with TRBJ1-1, with D possibly being TRBD1 (6 bases). Germline CDR1 SGHVS, CDR2 FQNEAQ. This CDR3 contains 15 residues. Trimming stripped 1 base from V and 8 bases from J, with 17 bases between. The CDR3 sequence is CASSLGYGGLGEAFF. In DNA, the CDR3 is TGTGCCAGCAGCTTAGGTTACGGGGGCTTGGGGGAAGCTTTCTTT.

This clone has only one observation. The V and J genes are TRBV19 and TRBJ2-7; TRBD1 agrees at 7 bases. V dropped 11 bases and J dropped 0; count of bases not matched to a gene: 4. CDR3 length: 12 residues. Germline CDR1 LNHDA, CDR2 SQIVND (reference sequence). The CDR3 DNA follows: TGTGCCCCGGGACAGAGCTCCTACGAGCAGTACTTC. Protein: CAPGQSSYEQYF. The complete variable domain, with remaining parts taken from reference TRBV19 and TRBJ2-7, reads DGGITQSPKYLFRKEGQNVTLSCEQNLNHDAMYWYRQDPGQGLRLIYYSQIVNDFQKGDIAEGYSVSREKKESFPLTVTSAQKNPTAFYLCAPGQSSYEQYFGPGTRLTVT.

The CDR3: CASGPPSTAAPYEQYF. For the CDR3, the DNA is TGTGCTAGTGGCCCGCCCTCGACAGCAGCCCCCTACGAGCAGTACTTC. The rearrangement joins TRBV12-5 to TRBJ2-7, with TRBD1 as a possible D gene (5 bases). In germline, CDR1 is LGHNT, CDR2 FRNRAP. This CDR3 is built from 16 residues. Trimming cost V 6 bases and J 2 bases, with 20 bases left between them.

This chain joins TRBV30 and TRBJ2-3, with 14 bases fitting TRBD2. This CDR3 spans 18 amino acids. The germline V gene encodes CDR1 GTSNPN and CDR2 SVGIG (reference sequence). Trimming removed 3 bases from V and 2 bases from J; junction bases left unmatched: 10. The DNA for the CDR3 is TGTGCCTGGAGGGCTAGACTAGCGGGGGGGCCGAACACAGATACGCAGTATTTT. Encoded protein: CAWRARLAGGPNTDTQYF.

V is TRBV7-9 and J is TRBJ1-3, with D maybe TRBD1 (5 bases). This CDR3 has 14 amino acids. V was trimmed by 1 base and J by 8 bases, leaving 12 bases between them. From germline, CDR1 is SEHNR and CDR2 FQNEAQ (reference sequence). This CDR3 is CASSLGQGGDTIYF. As DNA, the CDR3 is TGTGCCAGCAGCTTAGGGCAGGGAGGCGACACCATATATTTT.

The genes are TRBV29-1 and TRBJ2-5, with D maybe TRBD1 (6 bases). Germline V CDR1 and CDR2: SQVTM, ANQGSEA. This CDR3 spans 13 amino acids. V was shortened by 5 bases and J by 3 bases, with 13 bases between the two germline ends. The CDR3 DNA reads TGCAGCGTTTCCCGACAGGCTAAAGAGACCCAGTACTTC. The encoded protein is CSVSRQAKETQYF.

This chain connects TRBV7-5 to TRBJ2-1; no check of the table's D call, TRBD2, against the DNA was made. TRBV7-5 is marked as a pseudogene. The CDR3 is made up of 15 amino acids. The DNA for the CDR3 is TGTGCCAGAAGCTTGCAACTAGCGGGGAACAATGAGCAGTTCTTC. Translated: CARSLQLAGNNEQFF.

In its sample, this clone was seen a few times. The V call is TRBV19, the J call TRBJ1-2; no clear D gene. The CDR3 length is 13 residues. Germline V CDR1 and CDR2: LNHDA, SQIVND (reference sequence). Trimming removed 5 bases from V and 4 bases from J, with 11 bases in between. Here the CDR3 DNA reads TGTGCCAGTAGTGCCCGGAGACCCTATGGCTACACCTTC. Its protein product is CASSARRPYGYTF.

V gene TRBV6-5 combines with J gene TRBJ2-7; 7 bases fit TRBD1. The CDR3 covers 13 residues. The germline V gene encodes CDR1 MNHEY and CDR2 SVGAGI. Trimming removed 6 bases from V and 4 bases from J; junction bases left unmatched: 6. CDR3 sequence: CASSASDRYEQYF. CDR3 nucleotides: TGTGCCAGCAGCGCCTCGGACAGGTACGAGCAGTACTTC.

The genes are TRBV4-3 and TRBJ2-5; the match to TRBD2 covers 11 bases. Germline V lookup: CDR1 LGHNA, CDR2 YSLEER. The V gene end was trimmed by 4 bases and the J gene end by 4 bases; junction bases not matched to a gene: 2. This CDR3 spans 14 amino acids. The CDR3 reads CASSPGTSGETQYF. The CDR3 bases are TGCGCCAGCAGCCCAGGGACTAGCGGAGAGACCCAGTACTTC.

The rearrangement joins TRBV4-1 to TRBJ1-5; D may be TRBD1 (5 bases). V lost 4 bases, J lost 9 bases, and 16 bases lay in between. CDR1 is MGHRA and CDR2 is YSYEKL in the germline V gene. The CDR3 runs to 14 residues. The CDR3 protein is CASSPGTEMWPQHF. The CDR3 coding sequence is TGCGCCAGCAGCCCGGGGACGGAGATGTGGCCCCAGCATTTT.

The chain couples TRBV7-2 to TRBJ2-3, with a weak D call TRBD1 (5 bases). This CDR3 has 14 residues. CDR1 SGHTA and CDR2 FQGNSA come from the germline V gene. The ends were cut back, 6 bases at V and 2 bases at J, with 12 bases in the middle. The DNA for the CDR3 is TGTGCCAGCAGTTACGACAGACCCACAGATACGCAGTATTTT. Translating gives CASSYDRPTDTQYF.

This clone was detected once. The V and J genes are TRBV4-3 and TRBJ2-1; the D call may be TRBD1 or TRBD2 (5 bases each). V was pared by 0 bases and J by 7 bases, with 10 bases between. Germline CDR1 reads LGHNA; CDR2 reads YSLEER. This CDR3 spans 14 amino acids. The CDR3 protein is CASSQDEGNNEQFF. CDR3 sequence (DNA): TGCGCCAGCAGCCAAGATGAGGGGAATAATGAGCAGTTCTTC.

The genes are TRBV11-3 and TRBJ1-1; D is perhaps TRBD1 (5 bases). V gave up 0 bases and J gave up 4 bases, with 12 bases separating them. CDR3 size: 15 residues. The germline gives CDR1 SGHNT, CDR2 YENEEA. In DNA, the CDR3 is TGTGCCAGCAGCTTAGATGGGGCGGGGACCACTGAAGCTTTCTTT. Encoded protein: CASSLDGAGTTEAFF.

This chain joins TRBV20-1 and TRBJ2-7; unclear D gene. With 2 bases removed from V and 2 bases from J, the gap between germline ends came to 4 bases. The CDR3 totals 11 residues. Per the germline V gene, CDR1 is DFQATT and CDR2 is SNEGSKA (reference sequence). This CDR3 reads CSARSPYEQYF. The CDR3 DNA reads as TGCAGTGCTAGAAGCCCCTACGAGCAGTACTTC.

This clone was seen once. This chain connects TRBV29-1 to TRBJ1-1; 11 nucleotides align to TRBD1. The ends lost 3 bases at V and 6 bases at J; junction bases unmatched: 12. This CDR3 contains 16 residues. Germline V gene data show CDR1 as SQVTM and CDR2 as ANQGSEA. The CDR3, as DNA: TGCAGCGTTGAGGTTTTTGGGCGGACAGGGGGCGCTGAAGCTTTCTTT. This encodes CSVEVFGRTGGAEAFF.

The chain uses TRBV2 and TRBJ1-6; no firm D call. From germline, CDR1 is SNHLY and CDR2 FYNNEI. The CDR3 consists of 13 residues. The V and J ends lost 3 bases and 6 bases respectively, with 6 bases between them. DNA of the CDR3: TGTGCCAGCAGTGACGATTTTAATTCACCCCTCCACTTT. It encodes CASSDDFNSPLHF.

J is TRBJ2-2 and V is TRBV2, with D tentatively TRBD1 (5 bases). This CDR3 contains 13 residues. Germline V gives CDR1 SNHLY, CDR2 FYNNEI. The V end lost 6 bases, the J end lost 5 bases, and 10 bases lay between the germline ends. The CDR3 region is CASSPRQTGELFF. The CDR3 nucleotides read TGTGCCAGCAGCCCAAGACAGACCGGGGAGCTGTTTTTT.

This clone was observed a handful of times. The gene calls are TRBV4-2 and TRBJ1-2, with 7 bases aligning to TRBD1. The CDR3 has 15 amino acids. Germline V gives CDR1 LGHNA, CDR2 YNFKEQ. Trimming removed 3 bases from V and 4 bases from J; junction bases left unmatched: 8. CDR3 DNA sequence: TGTGCCAGCAGCCACCGGGACAGCCTTCCCTATGGCTACACCTTC. Its translation: CASSHRDSLPYGYTF.